A selection of T cell receptor beta chains follows, all from one sample in a study of T cell responses to AZD1222 COVID-19 vaccine. Only in-frame clones appear in the TCRdb table, and some are missing; sequencing was by immunoSEQ multiplex PCR. Altogether 100,000 to 150,000 clones are present, 75% to 90% being singletons, with the ten largest covering approximately 1.5%. Sequences were derived from peripheral blood, sampled on day 0 of AZD1222 vaccination. The receptors come from an adult in good health. CDR3s leave out the opening cysteine and the closing phenylalanine or tryptophan. Fields, in order: V gene, CDR3 protein.

V: TRBV24-1
CDR3: ATSDGDSNSYEQY

V: TRBV27
CDR3: ASSPATNEKLF

V: TRBV6-6
CDR3: ASSQQGAVAYEQY

V: TRBV5-8
CDR3: ASSLGQLMNTEAF

V: TRBV5-1
CDR3: ASSLDRVAYNEQF

V: TRBV9
CDR3: ASSSRGRGNEKLF

V: TRBV6-2/TRBV6-3
CDR3: ASSYDGGSERKPLH

V: TRBV6-2/TRBV6-3
CDR3: ASSYSFRGRGQY

V: TRBV28
CDR3: ASSPPGWYSSMNTEAF

V: TRBV9
CDR3: ASSVAVTNSPLH

V: TRBV7-2
CDR3: ASSERGWSAEAF

V: TRBV6-1
CDR3: ASSEIGETQY

V: TRBV6-5
CDR3: ASSRDRGLSTEAF

V: TRBV20-1
CDR3: SASLGGETQY

V: TRBV29-1
CDR3: SAAAQGKNQPQH

V: TRBV25-1
CDR3: ASSGPGTHYNEQF